The 18 T cell receptor beta chains presented below share a single source sample, sequenced in a study of PD-1 blockade in mismatch repair-deficient tumors. Data came from immunoSEQ multiplex PCR; TCRdb stores just in-frame clones and leaves some out. The repertoire holds some 120,000 clones, 65% to 80% seen once, with roughly 4.8% in the top ten. The input for sequencing was peripheral blood, taken roughly 13 months after starting pembrolizumab. The receptors shown here come from an adult with mismatch repair-deficient cancer.

J is TRBJ1-5 and V is TRBV7-9; D is unresolved. Germline V gives CDR1 SEHNR, CDR2 FQNEAQ (reference sequence). Trimming removed 4 bases at V and 1 base at J, with 11 bases between. The CDR3 sequence is 15 residues long. The CDR3 here is CASSSGQRSNQPQHF. The CDR3 coding sequence is TGTGCCAGCAGCTCAGGTCAACGGAGCAATCAGCCCCAGCATTTT.

The genes are TRBV15 and TRBJ1-1, with D maybe TRBD1 (5 bases). Trimming shortened V by 7 bases and J by 4 bases, and 19 bases separated the two germline ends. The germline CDR1 and CDR2 sequences are LNHNV and YYDKDF (reference sequence). This CDR3 comprises 15 residues. The CDR3 loop is CATTTRGLQGTEAFF. CDR3 DNA sequence: TGTGCCACCACCACGAGAGGACTCCAGGGCACTGAAGCTTTCTTT. Drawing the rest from reference TRBV15 and TRBJ1-1, the complete variable domain is DAMVIQNPRYQVTQFGKPVTLSCSQTLNHNVMYWYQQKSSQAPKLLFHYYDKDFNNEADTPDNFQSRRPNTSFCFLDIRSPGLGDTAMYLCATTTRGLQGTEAFFGQGTRLTVV.

The CDR3 sequence: CASSLSGSSYNEQFF. The CDR3 nucleotides are TGTGCCAGCAGCCTCAGCGGGTCTTCCTACAATGAGCAGTTCTTC. V usage is TRBV16 and J usage is TRBJ2-1; perhaps TRBD2 as D (6 bases). V lost 4 bases, J lost 1 base, and 11 bases lay in between. CDR1 is KGHSY, CDR2 FQNENV, per germline. The CDR3 is 15 residues long.

This clone occurred a few times. V usage is TRBV18 and J usage is TRBJ2-7; maybe TRBD1 (6 bases). Germline lookup yields CDR1 KGHSH and CDR2 LQKENI. V was trimmed by 0 bases and J by 2 bases, leaving 8 bases between them. There are 14 residues in the CDR3. CDR3 region: CASSPPDRPYEQYF. The CDR3 bases are TGTGCCAGCTCACCACCCGACAGGCCCTACGAGCAGTACTTC.

V and J are TRBV4-3 and TRBJ1-4, with 7 positions matching TRBD1. The J segment lost 6 bases and the V segment lost 4 bases, leaving 2 bases of the junction unmatched. The CDR3 is 13 amino acids. The germline gives CDR1 LGHNA, CDR2 YSLEER. The DNA of the CDR3 is TGCGCCAGCAGCCGCGGGACAGATGAAAAACTGTTTTTT. Its protein is CASSRGTDEKLFF.

The chain couples TRBV10-2 to TRBJ2-7; 7 bases match TRBD2. The junction had 13 bases not matched to a gene; V was cut back by 7 bases and J by 7 bases. This CDR3 spans 14 amino acids. Germline V gene lookup returns CDR1 WSHSY and CDR2 SAAADI. CDR3: CASTLTSSTGEQYF. The CDR3 DNA reads as TGCGCCAGCACCTTGACTAGCAGCACTGGGGAGCAGTACTTC.

The gene calls are TRBV2 and TRBJ2-7; 9 bases are shared with TRBD2. There are 12 residues in the CDR3. The junction had 3 bases not matched to a gene; V was cut back by 5 bases and J by 7 bases. Looked up from germline, CDR1 is SNHLY and CDR2 is FYNNEI. The CDR3 coding sequence is TGTGCCAGCAGTCAGACTAGCGGAGAGCAGTACTTC. Its translation is CASSQTSGEQYF.

The table lists this clone with a count of one. The chain uses TRBV18 and TRBJ2-1, with 13 bases that match TRBD2. The CDR3 runs to 17 residues. V lost 5 bases, J lost 0 bases, and 4 bases stayed unmatched. The germline gives CDR1 KGHSH, CDR2 LQKENI. The CDR3 region is CASSVRTSGSSYNEQFF. CDR3 nucleotide sequence: TGTGCCAGCTCAGTACGGACTAGCGGGAGCTCCTACAATGAGCAGTTCTTC.

The V and J genes are TRBV18 and TRBJ2-3, with D possibly being TRBD2 (6 bases). The ends were cut back, 3 bases at V and 4 bases at J, with 14 bases in the middle. CDR3 size: 15 residues. CDR1 and CDR2 from the germline V gene are KGHSH and LQKENI. This CDR3 is CASSPGEAAADTQYF. CDR3 coding DNA: TGTGCCAGCTCACCGGGGGAGGCCGCCGCAGATACGCAGTATTTT.

The chain is built from TRBV10-1 and TRBJ2-3; no firm D call. The V and J ends lost 3 bases and 2 bases respectively, with 12 bases between them. This CDR3 has 15 amino acids. Per the germline V gene, CDR1 is WNHNN and CDR2 is SYGVQD (reference sequence). In DNA, the CDR3 is TGCGCCAGCAGTGAAGGTCAGGTCTCCACAGATACGCAGTATTTT. Its translation: CASSEGQVSTDTQYF.

In its sample, this clone was seen a few times. The CDR3 DNA follows: TGTGCCAGCAGCGCCCCCGGGACTAGTGGGGAGACCCAGTACTTC. This sequence encodes CASSAPGTSGETQYF. The chain employs TRBV7-9 and TRBJ2-5; the match to TRBD2 covers 8 bases. V trimming: 5 bases; J trimming: 5 bases; junction bases outside the gene matches: 10. Germline assignment: CDR1 SEHNR and CDR2 FQNEAQ (reference sequence). This CDR3 has 15 residues.

This clone was counted a few times. The CDR3 sequence is CASSSLLAGTYEQYF. The CDR3 coding sequence is TGTGCCAGCAGCTCCCTACTAGCGGGGACCTACGAGCAGTACTTC. V and J are TRBV5-4 and TRBJ2-7; 10 bases agree with TRBD2. Germline V CDR1 and CDR2: SGHNT, YYREEE (reference sequence). Trimming at V came to 3 bases and at J to 2 bases, leaving 5 bases not matched to a gene. This CDR3 has 15 amino acids. The full variable domain, rest sourced from reference TRBV5-4 and TRBJ2-7, is ETGVTQSPTHLIKTRGQQVTLRCSSQSGHNTVSWYQQALGQGPQFIFQYYREEENGRGNFPPRFSGLQFPNYSSELNVNALELDDSALYLCASSSLLAGTYEQYFGPGTRLTVT.

The chain is built from TRBV7-3 and TRBJ2-5; 14 bases line up with TRBD2. This CDR3 comprises 18 residues. Trimming at V came to 2 bases and at J to 1 base, leaving 6 bases not matched to a gene. Germline V CDR1 and CDR2: SGHTA, FQGTGA. This CDR3 is CASSLGTSGGGSQETQYF. The DNA for the CDR3 is TGTGCCAGCAGCTTAGGGACTAGCGGGGGAGGTTCCCAAGAGACCCAGTACTTC. Full variable domain (outside the CDR3, taken from reference TRBV7-3 and TRBJ2-5): GAGVSQTPSNKVTEKGKYVELRCDPISGHTALYWYRQSLGQGPEFLIYFQGTGAADDSGLPNDRFFAVRPEGSVSTLKIQRTERGDSAVYLCASSLGTSGGGSQETQYFGPGTRLLVL.

This clone came up a few times. The V and J genes are TRBV11-3 and TRBJ2-2; D gene ambiguous. CDR3 length: 15 residues. Trimming cost V 5 bases and J 6 bases, with 16 bases left between them. From germline, CDR1 is SGHNT and CDR2 YENEEA. The CDR3 reads CASSPIRVAPGELFF. The CDR3 DNA reads as TGTGCCAGCAGCCCTATTCGGGTCGCTCCCGGGGAGCTGTTTTTT.

V is TRBV6-5 and J is TRBJ1-4, with D perhaps matching TRBD1 (6 bases). Germline V gives CDR1 MNHEY, CDR2 SVGAGI. The CDR3 is made up of 14 amino acids. The V end was cut by 3 bases, the J end by 2 bases, with 7 bases between. CDR3: CASSYRGTNEKLFF. The CDR3 bases are TGTGCCAGCAGTTATAGGGGGACTAATGAAAAACTGTTTTTT.

This sequence joins TRBV6-5 and TRBJ2-3; the D gene is possibly TRBD1 (6 bases). The CDR3 covers 14 residues. Trimming removed 7 bases from V and 4 bases from J, with 15 bases in between. The germline CDR1 and CDR2 sequences are MNHEY and SVGAGI. CDR3 nucleotides: TGTGCCAGCAAAAGGGGGAAGGGTCCAGATACGCAGTATTTT. Translation: CASKRGKGPDTQYF.

The chain employs TRBV5-6 and TRBJ2-7, with 11 bases identical to TRBD2. The CDR3 length is 15 residues. From germline, CDR1 is SGHDT and CDR2 YYEEEE. V gave up 2 bases and J gave up 5 bases; unmatched junction bases: 6. The CDR3 sequence: CASSFLLAGAHEQYF. CDR3 in DNA: TGTGCCAGCAGCTTTCTACTAGCGGGAGCCCACGAGCAGTACTTC.

This clone was seen only a few times. This chain connects TRBV4-1 to TRBJ1-5; D gene unclear. V lost 3 bases and J lost 1, with 10 bases in between. CDR3 size: 15 residues. Germline V lookup: CDR1 MGHRA, CDR2 YSYEKL. In DNA, the CDR3 is TGCGCCAGCAGCCAGCTTCCAGCGAGCAATCAGCCCCAGCATTTT. This sequence encodes CASSQLPASNQPQHF.